What follows are 30 T cell receptor beta chains derived from one specimen sequenced in a study of blood T cell repertoires in COVID-19. Measured with immunoSEQ multiplex PCR; TCRdb has only the in-frame clones, and not every one. The sample lists over 350,000 clones, approximately 90% seen once, with about 1.1% in the top ten. The sample comprised PBMCs or T cells enriched from blood (not recorded which). These receptors came from a woman younger than 35 who had recovered from COVID-19.

The chain joins TRBV7-9 to TRBJ1-3; tentative D call: TRBD1 (5 bases). Germline values: CDR1 SEHNR, CDR2 FQNEAQ (reference sequence). The V and J ends lost 3 bases and 1 base respectively, with 13 bases between them. The CDR3 consists of 16 residues. CDR3 sequence (DNA): TGTGCCAGCAGCTTGCCAGGGACTAAATCTGGAAACACCATATATTTT. It is translated as CASSLPGTKSGNTIYF.

V usage is TRBV4-1 and J usage is TRBJ1-5; 8 nucleotides match TRBD1. The CDR3 totals 17 residues. CDR1 and CDR2 from the germline V gene are MGHRA and YSYEKL. V dropped 0 bases and J dropped 3; count of bases not matched to a gene: 7. The CDR3 is CASSQDLGRGLNQPQHF. The CDR3 region has the DNA TGCGCCAGCAGCCAAGATCTTGGCAGGGGGCTCAATCAGCCCCAGCATTTT.

CDR3 in amino acids: CSDPDTSSPYNSPLHF. The CDR3 nucleotides are TGCAGCGATCCGGACACCTCAAGCCCCTATAATTCACCCCTCCACTTT. This chain uses TRBV29-1 with TRBJ1-6; a weak D match, TRBD1 (5 bases). This CDR3 contains 16 residues. Germline V lookup: CDR1 SQVTM, CDR2 ANQGSEA. Trimming removed 7 bases at V and 2 bases at J, with 18 bases between.

V is TRBV6-5 and J is TRBJ2-2; D not certain. The CDR3 runs to 15 residues. Germline V gene lookup returns CDR1 MNHEY and CDR2 SVGAGI. V gave up 0 bases and J gave up 5 bases, with 10 bases separating them. CDR3 DNA sequence: TGTGCCAGCAGTTACTCGTGGGCAACAACCGGGGAGCTGTTTTTT. This codes for CASSYSWATTGELFF.

Details on this clone: In the same sample, other DNA sequences code for this CDR3. The chain links TRBV5-1 to TRBJ1-1; D is perhaps TRBD1 (5 bases). V was pared by 0 bases and J by 1 base, with 7 bases between. CDR1 and CDR2 (germline): SGHRS, YFSETQ. This CDR3 is built from 14 residues. DNA for the CDR3: TGCGCCAGCAGCTTGGGGGGCAGGAACACTGAAGCTTTCTTT. It yields the protein CASSLGGRNTEAFF.

The chain joins TRBV5-4 to TRBJ2-3, with a tentative D call TRBD2 (5 bases). Trimming left V 0 bases short and J 0 bases short, with 11 bases between. Germline V gene data show CDR1 as SGHNT and CDR2 as YYREEE (reference sequence). The CDR3 totals 16 residues. Written as DNA, the CDR3 is TGTGCCAGCAGCTTGGCCCCGGGGAAAAGCACAGATACGCAGTATTTT. It yields the protein CASSLAPGKSTDTQYF.

The rearrangement uses TRBV5-1 and TRBJ1-5; 7 bases agree with TRBD1. J was trimmed by 5 bases and V by 4 bases; bases with no gene match: 6. CDR3 length equals 14 residues. The germline gives CDR1 SGHRS, CDR2 YFSETQ. DNA for the CDR3: TGCGCCAGCAGCCCGACAGGGCCGGATCAGCCCCAGCATTTT. Residues: CASSPTGPDQPQHF.

The chain combines TRBV25-1 with TRBJ1-1, with D unresolved. V lost 3 bases, J lost 4 bases, and 12 bases lay in between. Germline CDR1 and CDR2: MGHDK and SYGVNS. The CDR3 extends over 14 amino acids. Written as DNA, the CDR3 is TGTGCCAGCAGTGATCGGAGTGCGGGCACTGAAGCTTTCTTT. Translation gives CASSDRSAGTEAFF.

The rearrangement uses TRBV6-6 and TRBJ2-1; unclear D gene. From germline, CDR1 is MNHNY and CDR2 SVGAGI (reference sequence). This CDR3 comprises 17 residues. With 5 bases removed from V and 3 bases from J, the gap between germline ends came to 20 bases. CDR3 DNA sequence: TGTGCCAGCAGTCCTCGCGAGGTATCCCGCTTCTACAATGAGCAGTTCTTC. As protein: CASSPREVSRFYNEQFF.

This clone has just a few counts. The chain recombines TRBV9 with TRBJ2-1, with D possibly being TRBD1 (5 bases). V was pared by 0 bases and J by 7 bases, with 8 bases between. This CDR3 has 13 residues. Germline V gene data show CDR1 as SGDLS and CDR2 as YYNGEE. CDR3 in amino acids: CASSVDRGNEQFF. CDR3 nucleotides: TGTGCCAGCAGCGTAGATAGGGGTAATGAGCAGTTCTTC.

The rearrangement links TRBV7-2 to TRBJ2-7; D might be TRBD1 (5 bases). V shed 4 bases and J shed 3 bases, with 13 bases lying between them. There are 14 residues in the CDR3. Per germline, CDR1 SGHTA and CDR2 FQGNSA. The CDR3 reads CASSSIRQIYEQYF. DNA of the CDR3: TGTGCCAGCAGCTCTATTCGACAGATCTACGAGCAGTACTTC.

The chain links TRBV5-4 to TRBJ1-1; a possible D gene is TRBD1 (5 bases). V gave up 0 bases and J gave up 2 bases, with 11 bases separating them. The CDR3 sequence is 15 residues long. Germline loops: CDR1 SGHNT, CDR2 YYREEE (reference sequence). This CDR3 reads CASSLVGRANTEAFF. As DNA, the CDR3 is TGTGCCAGCAGCTTGGTTGGCAGGGCTAACACTGAAGCTTTCTTT.

V and J are TRBV6-1 and TRBJ1-1, with D unclear. The CDR3 is 13 residues long. Trimming removed 3 bases from V and 6 bases from J, with 11 bases in between. In germline, CDR1 is MNHNS, CDR2 SASEGT. As DNA, the CDR3 is TGTGCCAGCAGTGAGAGGACTCGGGCTGAAGCTTTCTTT. It yields the protein CASSERTRAEAFF.

The chain uses TRBV6-2 or TRBV6-3 and TRBJ2-5; 12 nucleotides match TRBD2. V dropped 5 bases and J dropped 0; count of bases not matched to a gene: 7. This CDR3 is built from 17 residues. The V gene's germline CDR1 is MNHEY and CDR2 SVGEGT. The CDR3 region is CASSRGTSGLYQETQYF. The CDR3 DNA follows: TGTGCCAGCAGTCGGGGGACTAGCGGGTTGTACCAAGAGACCCAGTACTTC.

The chain links TRBV6-5 to TRBJ2-5, with TRBD2 matching 9 bases. There are 14 residues in the CDR3. The germline V gene encodes CDR1 MNHEY and CDR2 SVGAGI. After removal of 7 bases from V and 4 bases from J, the junction contained 7 bases not matched to a gene. For the CDR3, the DNA is TGTGCCAGCAATTGGCGGGGGGGCGTAGAGACCCAGTACTTC. Amino acid sequence: CASNWRGGVETQYF.

The chain joins TRBV5-1 to TRBJ2-1; possibly TRBD2 for D (5 bases). CDR1 and CDR2 from the germline V gene are SGHRS and YFSETQ. The V end lost 4 bases, the J end lost 5 bases, and 16 bases lay between the germline ends. CDR3 length: 15 residues. For the CDR3, the DNA is TGCGCCAGCAGCCCCATTCCCGGGATCCACAATGAGCAGTTCTTC. Its protein is CASSPIPGIHNEQFF.

The rearrangement links TRBV12-3 or TRBV12-4 to TRBJ1-1; D gene ambiguous. Trimming took 6 bases from V and 7 from J, leaving 9 bases between them. This CDR3 spans 11 amino acids. The CDR3 region is CASSSTNEAFF. CDR3 DNA: TGTGCCAGCAGCTCTACGAATGAAGCTTTCTTT.

The rearrangement uses TRBV15 and TRBJ1-1; D gene ambiguous. Germline-derived CDR1 and CDR2 are LNHNV and YYDKDF (reference sequence). The length of the CDR3 is 15 residues. The V gene lost 5 bases and the J gene lost 4 bases, with 17 bases spanning the gap. Written as DNA, the CDR3 is TGTGCCACCAGCTCTTCACAGCGGCATGGCACTGAAGCTTTCTTT. Protein sequence: CATSSSQRHGTEAFF.

The rearrangement uses TRBV5-1 and TRBJ1-5; tentatively, D is TRBD1 (6 bases). The CDR3 extends over 13 amino acids. The V gene's germline CDR1 is SGHRS and CDR2 YFSETQ. Trimming left V 4 bases short and J 10 bases short, with 15 bases between. CDR3 in amino acids: CASSVSGDGPQHF. In nucleotides, the CDR3 is TGCGCCAGCAGCGTGTCAGGGGATGGCCCCCAGCATTTT.

V gene TRBV28 combines with J gene TRBJ1-1; 8 bases fit TRBD1. This CDR3 is 13 amino acids long. Germline V gene sequence: CDR1 MDHEN, CDR2 SYDVKM. With 6 bases clipped from V and 9 bases from J, the junction kept 9 bases outside the gene matches. CDR3 bases: TGTGCCAGCAGCAGGGGACAGGCGGATAAAGCTTTCTTT. This encodes CASSRGQADKAFF.

The chain joins TRBV5-3 to TRBJ2-7, with 8 bases that match TRBD2. TRBV5-3 is an open reading frame whose function is uncertain. The CDR3 is 15 residues long. Trimming at V came to 0 bases and at J to 2 bases, leaving 4 bases not matched to a gene. As DNA, the CDR3 is TGTGCCAGAAGCTTGGACGCGGGGGGTCCCTACGAGCAGTACTTC. It specifies CARSLDAGGPYEQYF.

The chain combines TRBV19 with TRBJ2-5; tentatively, D is TRBD1 (5 bases). Germline loops: CDR1 LNHDA, CDR2 SQIVND (reference sequence). The germline V and J ends were trimmed by 1 base and 1 base, with 10 bases remaining between them. The CDR3 is made up of 15 amino acids. The CDR3 sequence: CASSIGQGSQETQYF. The CDR3 bases are TGTGCCAGTAGTATAGGTCAGGGTTCCCAAGAGACCCAGTACTTC. The whole variable domain, filled in from reference TRBV19 and TRBJ2-5, reads DGGITQSPKYLFRKEGQNVTLSCEQNLNHDAMYWYRQDPGQGLRLIYYSQIVNDFQKGDIAEGYSVSREKKESFPLTVTSAQKNPTAFYLCASSIGQGSQETQYFGPGTRLLVL.

V is TRBV15 and J is TRBJ1-2; D is perhaps TRBD1 (5 bases). Per the germline V gene, CDR1 is LNHNV and CDR2 is YYDKDF (reference sequence). This CDR3 region has 14 residues. The V and J ends lost 5 bases and 6 bases respectively, with 16 bases between them. In DNA form, the CDR3 reads TGTGCCACCAGCCCCCGGTTAGGGGTGGATGGCTACACCTTC. Amino acid sequence: CATSPRLGVDGYTF.

The chain carries TRBV5-6 and TRBJ1-5; D not certain. Germline CDR1 and CDR2: SGHDT and YYEEEE. CDR3 length equals 15 residues. Trimming stripped 4 bases from V and 1 base from J, with 12 bases between. For the CDR3, the DNA is TGTGCCAGCAGCCCTAATCGGTTGAGCAATCAGCCCCAGCATTTT. Translated: CASSPNRLSNQPQHF.

V usage is TRBV4-2 and J usage is TRBJ1-1; 9 bases agree with TRBD1. The CDR3 length is 15 residues. V lost 1 base, J lost 4 bases, and 4 bases stayed unmatched. Germline-derived CDR1 and CDR2 are LGHNA and YNFKEQ. The CDR3 protein is CASSQATGGFTEAFF. The CDR3 bases are TGTGCCAGCAGCCAAGCCACAGGGGGCTTCACTGAAGCTTTCTTT.

The chain combines TRBV2 with TRBJ1-5; TRBD1 aligns across 7 bases. After removal of 5 bases from V and 4 bases from J, the junction contained 8 bases not matched to a gene. Germline V gives CDR1 SNHLY, CDR2 FYNNEI. The CDR3 is made up of 15 amino acids. The CDR3 is CASSYTGEPNQPQHF. The CDR3 coding sequence is TGTGCCAGCAGTTATACAGGGGAGCCAAATCAGCCCCAGCATTTT.

The chain joins TRBV15 to TRBJ1-2; 8 bases line up with TRBD1. The CDR3 loop spans 16 amino acids. The ends lost 1 base at V and 6 bases at J; junction bases unmatched: 10. In germline, CDR1 is LNHNV, CDR2 YYDKDF (reference sequence). CDR3 residues: CATSRVGQGDLDGYTF. The CDR3 DNA is TGTGCCACCAGCAGAGTAGGACAGGGCGATTTGGATGGCTACACCTTC.

This clone was counted between two and nine times. The chain employs TRBV18 and TRBJ1-4; unclear D gene. The CDR3 is made up of 15 amino acids. Trimming left V 3 bases short and J 2 bases short, with 10 bases between. Germline lookup yields CDR1 KGHSH and CDR2 LQKENI. CDR3 region: CASSPTWETNEKLFF. CDR3 nucleotides: TGTGCCAGCTCACCCACATGGGAGACTAATGAAAAACTGTTTTTT. The whole variable domain, filled in from reference TRBV18 and TRBJ1-4, reads NAGVMQNPRHLVRRRGQEARLRCSPMKGHSHVYWYRQLPEEGLKFMVYLQKENIIDESGMPKERFSAEFPKEGPSILRIQQVVRGDSAAYFCASSPTWETNEKLFFGSGTQLSVL.

This sequence joins TRBV18 and TRBJ1-6, with TRBD1 identical over 10 bases. The CDR3 has 16 amino acids. With 3 bases clipped from V and 4 bases from J, the junction kept 3 bases outside the gene matches. CDR1 KGHSH and CDR2 LQKENI come from the germline V gene. CDR3 residues: CASSPGTGEYNSPLHF. The CDR3 nucleotides are TGTGCCAGCTCACCCGGGACAGGGGAGTATAATTCACCCCTCCACTTT.

The genes are TRBV7-9 and TRBJ2-7, with 7 positions matching TRBD1. Germline trimming cut 5 bases from V and 2 bases from J; bases unmatched to any gene: 12. CDR1 is SEHNR and CDR2 is FQNEAQ in the germline V gene (reference sequence). This CDR3 comprises 16 residues. CDR3 DNA sequence: TGTGCCAGCAGCGACGTAGCGACAGGGCCTCCCTACGAGCAGTACTTC. This gives the protein CASSDVATGPPYEQYF.